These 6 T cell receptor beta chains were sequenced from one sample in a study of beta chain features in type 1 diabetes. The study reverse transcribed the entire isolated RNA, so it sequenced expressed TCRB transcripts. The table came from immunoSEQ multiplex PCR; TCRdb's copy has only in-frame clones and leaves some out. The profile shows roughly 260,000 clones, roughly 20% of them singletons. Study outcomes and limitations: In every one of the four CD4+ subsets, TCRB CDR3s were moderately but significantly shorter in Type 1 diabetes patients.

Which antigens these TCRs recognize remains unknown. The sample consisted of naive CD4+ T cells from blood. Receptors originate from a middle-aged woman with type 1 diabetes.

This CDR3 reads CASSYATGDSGANVLTF. In nucleotides, the CDR3 is TGCGCCAGCAGCTACGCTACAGGAGACTCTGGGGCCAACGTCCTGACTTTC. The chain carries TRBV5-1 and TRBJ2-6, with a weak D call TRBD1 (5 bases). V gave up 3 bases and J gave up 0 bases, with 13 bases separating them. The CDR3 sequence is 17 residues long. CDR1 is SGHRS and CDR2 is YFSETQ in the germline V gene.

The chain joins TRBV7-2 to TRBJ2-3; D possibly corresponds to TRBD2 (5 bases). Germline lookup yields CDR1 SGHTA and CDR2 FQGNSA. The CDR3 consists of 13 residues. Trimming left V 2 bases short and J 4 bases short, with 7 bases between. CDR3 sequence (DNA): TGTGCCAGCAGCTTAATGGAGGCAGATACGCAGTATTTT. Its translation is CASSLMEADTQYF.

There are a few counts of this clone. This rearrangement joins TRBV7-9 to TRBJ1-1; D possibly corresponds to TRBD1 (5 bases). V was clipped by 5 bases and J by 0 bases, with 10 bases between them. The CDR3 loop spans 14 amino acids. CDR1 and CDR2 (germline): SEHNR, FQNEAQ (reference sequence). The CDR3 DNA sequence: TGTGCCAGCAGCCCCGGACACTTGAACACTGAAGCTTTCTTT. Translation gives CASSPGHLNTEAFF. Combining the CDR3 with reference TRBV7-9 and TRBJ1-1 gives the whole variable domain DTGVSQNPRHKITKRGQNVTFRCDPISEHNRLYWYRQTLGQGPEFLTYFQNEAQLEKSRLLSDRFSAERPKGSFSTLEIQRTEQGDSAMYLCASSPGHLNTEAFFGQGTRLTVV.

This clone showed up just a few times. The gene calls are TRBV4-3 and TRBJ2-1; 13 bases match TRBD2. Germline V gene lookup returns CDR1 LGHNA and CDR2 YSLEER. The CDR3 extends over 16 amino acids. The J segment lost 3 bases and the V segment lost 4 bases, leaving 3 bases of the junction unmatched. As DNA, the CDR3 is TGCGCCAGCAGCCGACTAGCGGGAGGCAACTACAATGAGCAGTTCTTC. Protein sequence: CASSRLAGGNYNEQFF.

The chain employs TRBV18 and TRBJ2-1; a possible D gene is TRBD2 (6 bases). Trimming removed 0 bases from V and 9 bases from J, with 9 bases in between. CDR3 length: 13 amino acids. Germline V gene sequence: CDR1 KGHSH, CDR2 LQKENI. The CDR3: CASSPPQGGEQFF. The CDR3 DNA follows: TGTGCCAGCTCACCACCCCAGGGAGGTGAGCAGTTCTTC.

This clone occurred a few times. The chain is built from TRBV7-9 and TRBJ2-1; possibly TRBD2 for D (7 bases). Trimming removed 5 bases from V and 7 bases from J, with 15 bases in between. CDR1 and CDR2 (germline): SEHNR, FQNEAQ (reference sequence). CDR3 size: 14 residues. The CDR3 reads CASSKGEGWNEQFF. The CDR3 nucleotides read TGTGCCAGCAGCAAGGGGGAGGGATGGAATGAGCAGTTCTTC.